These T cell receptor beta chains were read from a single sample in a study of cytomegalovirus exposure and HLA in healthy donors. Some clones are missing from TCRdb's copy, which holds only in-frame ones; the method was immunoSEQ multiplex PCR. The repertoire includes 90,000 to 120,000 clones, approximately 70% of them detected once, and around 9.9% sits in the top ten. Sequences were obtained from PBMCs. These receptors originate from a man in his forties in good health and CMV-seropositive. Each CDR3 is given with its conserved first and last residue. Fields, in order: D gene, clone size, V gene, J gene, CDR3 DNA, CDR3 protein. D genes are given only for firm matches. The size of a clone is reported for some rows only, either as once, few or many, or as a class for expanded clones.

.	.	TRBV9	TRBJ2-1	TGTGCCAGCAGCGGTGACCGGGGGTGGAATGAGCAGTTCTTC	CASSGDRGWNEQFF
.	.	TRBV30	TRBJ1-1	TGTGCCGGAGGGAATCGATGGGTTGAAGCTTTCTTT	CAGGNRWVEAFF
.	.	TRBV13	TRBJ1-4	TGTGCCAGCAGCCAGACAGGCGGTGGAACTAATGAAAAACTGTTTTTT	CASSQTGGGTNEKLFF
.	.	TRBV5-4	TRBJ2-5	TGTGCCAGCAGCCCAAGGGGGGGATCAGAGACCCAGTACTTC	CASSPRGGSETQYF
TRBD1	.	TRBV7-3	TRBJ1-5	TGTGCCAGCAGCTCAGGGGGCCCTTCAGCAGCCCAGCATTTT	CASSSGGPSAAQHF
TRBD2	once	TRBV5-1	TRBJ2-3	TGCGCCAGCAGCACCTACTATCTAGCGGGAGACACAGATACGCAGTATTTT	CASSTYYLAGDTDTQYF
TRBD2	.	TRBV19	TRBJ2-7	TGTGCCAGTAGTCTCCTAGCGGGAGGGCCCTACGAGCAGTACTTC	CASSLLAGGPYEQYF
TRBD1	.	TRBV28	TRBJ2-3	TGTGCCAGCAGCCTGGGTGGGCAGGGGGCAGATACGCAGTATTTT	CASSLGGQGADTQYF
TRBD1	.	TRBV7-3	TRBJ2-7	TGTGCCAGCAGCTTAACCGGACAGGCCCTGGCAGGAGAGCAGTACTTC	CASSLTGQALAGEQYF
.	.	TRBV29-1	TRBJ1-1	TGCAGCGTTGAAACCCACTTACGGAGGAACACTGAAGCTTTCTTT	CSVETHLRRNTEAFF
.	once	TRBV7-3	TRBJ2-5	TGTGCCAGCAGCTTCTCCGGGGCGGGGGAGACCCAGTACTTC	CASSFSGAGETQYF
TRBD2	.	TRBV7-3	TRBJ2-2	TGTGCCAGCAGCCCCCGGACTAGCGGGAACACCGGGGAGCTGTTTTTT	CASSPRTSGNTGELFF
.	.	TRBV12-5	TRBJ1-1	TGTGCTAGTGCTACGGGTCACATGAACACTGAAGCTTTCTTT	CASATGHMNTEAFF
.	.	TRBV18	TRBJ1-4	TGTGCCAGCTCCGCGGGAACAACTAATGAAAAACTGTTTTTT	CASSAGTTNEKLFF
TRBD2	.	TRBV29-1	TRBJ2-3	TGCAGCGTTGGGCTACTAGCGGGAGTGTCTTATGGCACAGATACGCAGTATTTT	CSVGLLAGVSYGTDTQYF
TRBD1	.	TRBV5-1	TRBJ2-1	TGCGCCAGCACCGACCGGGACAGGGGGTTCAATGAGCAGTTCTTC	CASTDRDRGFNEQFF
TRBD1	few	TRBV7-9	TRBJ1-4	TGTGCCAGCAGCCCGACGACAGGGGGGTATGAAAAACTGTTTTTT	CASSPTTGGYEKLFF
.	.	TRBV10-1	TRBJ1-3	TGCGCCAGTTCCAGTGGAAACACCATATATTTT	CASSSGNTIYF
TRBD2	.	TRBV19	TRBJ2-7	TGTGCCAGTAGTCTAGCGGGAGAAGAGTTCTACGAGCAGTACTTC	CASSLAGEEFYEQYF
.	.	TRBV7-2	TRBJ1-1	TGTGCCAGCAGTTTACCTCAGGGCACTGAAGCTTTCTTT	CASSLPQGTEAFF
.	.	TRBV28	TRBJ2-1	TGTGCCAGCAGTTTTAACAAGCAGTTCTTC	CASSFNKQFF
TRBD2	.	TRBV27	TRBJ2-1	TGTGCCAGCAGTTTGGGACTAGCGGGAGAAGGGGAGCAGTTCTTC	CASSLGLAGEGEQFF
.	.	TRBV7-8	TRBJ2-7	TGTGCCAGCAGCCTAAGACAGACAGGTGGCTCCTACGAGCAGTACTTC	CASSLRQTGGSYEQYF
TRBD1	.	TRBV30	TRBJ2-3	TGTGCCTGGGCAACAGGGGGTAGCACAGATACGCAGTATTTT	CAWATGGSTDTQYF
TRBD1	few	TRBV29-1	TRBJ2-4	TGCAGCGTGTACGGGACAGGGGCTCCCAAAAACATTCAGTACTTC	CSVYGTGAPKNIQYF
.	.	TRBV9	TRBJ2-1	TGTGCCAGCAGCGTAGCAGGGACCTACAATGAGCAGTTCTTC	CASSVAGTYNEQFF
TRBD1	few	TRBV2	TRBJ2-4	TGTGCCAGCAGTGAACAGGGGGAAAACATTCAGTACTTC	CASSEQGENIQYF
TRBD1	few	TRBV19	TRBJ1-2	TGTGCCAGTAGTATAGGGGACAGCTATGGCTACACCTTC	CASSIGDSYGYTF
.	many	TRBV5-6	TRBJ1-1	TGTGCCAGCAGCTTGTCCTGGAGGAACACTGAAGCTTTCTTT	CASSLSWRNTEAFF
.	.	TRBV29-1	TRBJ2-1	.	CSVGGGSGRFNNERFF
TRBD2	.	TRBV7-6	TRBJ2-5	TGTGCCAGCAGCTTAGTGTACGCGACTAGCGGGACTGAGACCCAGTACTTC	CASSLVYATSGTETQYF
.	.	TRBV10-2	TRBJ2-3	TGCGCCAGCAGTGAGGGGGCCACAGATACGCAGTATTTT	CASSEGATDTQYF
TRBD1	.	TRBV28	TRBJ1-2	TGTGCCAGCAGTCTGACAGGGTTTGGCTACACCTTC	CASSLTGFGYTF
TRBD1	.	TRBV19	TRBJ1-2	TGTGCCAGTAGTATGGGCTCCGGGACAGGGAATGGCTACACCTTC	CASSMGSGTGNGYTF
TRBD1	.	TRBV19	TRBJ1-4	TGTGCCAGTAGTCCACAGGGGACTAATGAAAAACTGTTTTTT	CASSPQGTNEKLFF
.	.	TRBV6-5	TRBJ2-7	TGTGCCAGCAGTTACTCGGGGGCGCAAAACGAGCAGTACTTC	CASSYSGAQNEQYF
TRBD1	.	TRBV6-6	TRBJ1-2	TGTGCCAGCAGTTACGCAGGGGGAAGCTATGGCTACACCTTC	CASSYAGGSYGYTF
.	.	TRBV6-4	TRBJ1-5	TGTGCCAGCAGTTTCACGACTAATCAGCCCCAGCATTTT	CASSFTTNQPQHF
.	few	TRBV9	TRBJ2-3	TGTGCCAGCAGCCCCGAAGGACTACTGACAGATACGCAGTATTTT	CASSPEGLLTDTQYF
.	once	TRBV6-5	TRBJ1-1	TGTGCCAGCAGTTACTCGAGAACAGGGCGGGAGGCTTTCTTT	CASSYSRTGREAFF
.	.	TRBV15	TRBJ1-4	TGTGCCACCAGCAGAGTCGGTGCCGATAATGAAAAACTGTTTTTT	CATSRVGADNEKLFF
TRBD1	.	TRBV11-2	TRBJ1-4	TGTGCCAGCAGCTTGGGGACAGGCGGTGAAAAACTGTTTTTT	CASSLGTGGEKLFF
.	.	TRBV9	TRBJ2-2	TGTGCCAGCAGCGGCGGCAACACCGGGGAGCTGTTTTTT	CASSGGNTGELFF
.	.	TRBV29-1	TRBJ2-7	TGCAGCGTTGAACTATTACAGGACCCCTACGAGCAGTACTTC	CSVELLQDPYEQYF
.	few	TRBV2	TRBJ1-4	TGTGCCAGCAACAGGCAGGCGGAGGAAAAACTGTTTTTT	CASNRQAEEKLFF
.	.	TRBV5-8	TRBJ2-5	TGTGCCAGCCCCCCGGAGACCCAGTACTTC	CASPPETQYF
TRBD1	.	TRBV5-1	TRBJ1-4	TGCGCCAGCAGCTTAAGGGGACAGGGGGCAGTTAATGAAAAACTGTTTTTT	CASSLRGQGAVNEKLFF
TRBD2	.	TRBV11-2	TRBJ2-3	TGTGCCAGCAGCTTCGGCGGGAGTATACGCACAGATACGCAGTATTTT	CASSFGGSIRTDTQYF
.	.	TRBV19	TRBJ1-5	TGTGCCAGTAGTCCCGATTCGGGGCCCCAGCATTTT	CASSPDSGPQHF
.	.	TRBV10-1	TRBJ1-5	TGCGCCAGCAGTGAGTCCAGCAGGGGAGGCAATCAGCCCCAGCATTTT	CASSESSRGGNQPQHF
.	.	TRBV5-1	TRBJ1-2	TGCGCCAGCAGCTTGGGTGCAGGGTCTAACTATGGCTACACCTTC	CASSLGAGSNYGYTF